This TCR beta chain was sequenced during a study of blood T cells in healthy people across ages. Overall study: About one barcoded beta molecule per two T cells was the capture yield of template switching. Regarding the study as a whole: Diversity figures based on one million T cells were deemed too low.

Note on this clonotype: What it binds is not known.

Using a J-beta primer mix together with a sample-barcoded 5' primer, a second PCR was run for roughly 7 to 12 cycles. Every single cDNA molecule received a tag from a template-switch adaptor with 12 random nucleotides. TCRdb independently ran MiXCR on the 5' RACE reads; one entry per CDR3 protein. There are 1,100,000 or so distinct CDR3 sequences in the sample; roughly 45% occur only once, and approximately 17% lies in the top ten. The CDR3 length is 15 residues. Germline V gene sequence: CDR1 SGDLS, CDR2 YYNGEE. V dropped 0 bases and J dropped 2 bases, with 12 bases sitting between them. Samples each yielded at least 5.5 micrograms of total RNA.

The TCR originated in a woman aged 60 to 75 in good health. V gene TRBV9 combines with J gene TRBJ2-7; D may be TRBD1 or TRBD2 (6 bases each). The material sequenced was blood. CDR3 sequence: CASSVASGAPYEQYF. In DNA form, the CDR3 reads TGTGCCAGCAGCGTAGCTTCGGGGGCCCCCTACGAGCAGTACTTC.